This T cell receptor beta chain was captured by sequencing in a study of cytomegalovirus exposure and HLA in healthy donors. Study observations and caveats: Researchers catalogued over 150 TCR beta chains as cytomegalovirus-associated.

CDR1 and CDR2 from the germline V gene are MNHEY and SMNVEV (reference sequence). V was clipped by 5 bases and J by 1 base, with 11 bases between them. This CDR3 has 14 amino acids. Concerning this clone: Its antigen is as yet unknown.

Generated by immunoSEQ multiplex PCR, the TCRdb table keeps only in-frame clones and is missing some. This sample has under 75,000 clones; about 96% occur once, and the top ten carry around 1%. The TCR sequence derives from a woman between 18 and 29 years old in good health and CMV-seronegative. The J gene is TRBJ2-5, the V gene TRBV27; TRBD1 might be the D (5 bases). Sequenced input: PBMCs. The CDR3, as DNA: TGTGCCAGCAGTCCCCGACAGCCCCAAGAGACCCAGTACTTC. This codes for CASSPRQPQETQYF.